Below are 19 T cell receptor beta chains sequenced from a single sample in a study of T cells after yellow fever vaccination. TCRdb re-called the 5' RACE reads through MiXCR, storing one row per CDR3 protein. The repertoire consists of roughly 79,000 distinct CDR3 sequences, with around 7.1% occurring once and the leading ten covering around 29%. The sample here was CD8+ T cells sorted from PBMCs, taken 10 days after the first yellow fever vaccination. The origin of the receptors is a man younger than 30 who received the YFV17D yellow fever vaccine.

This clonotype has a count of ten or more. The chain combines TRBV20-1 with TRBJ2-6; weak D call: TRBD1 (5 bases). Germline lookup yields CDR1 DFQATT and CDR2 SNEGSKA (reference sequence). V was cut by 3 bases and J by 0 bases, with 15 bases left in between. This CDR3 spans 17 amino acids. CDR3 region: CSARLAGFASGANVLTF. The CDR3 DNA reads TGCAGTGCTAGGTTGGCAGGGTTCGCCTCTGGGGCCAACGTCCTGACTTTC.

The CDR3 sequence: CASGLASYEQYF. For the CDR3, the DNA is TGTGCTAGTGGGCTAGCGAGCTACGAGCAGTACTTC. The gene calls are TRBV12-5 and TRBJ2-7; D may be TRBD2 (6 bases). This CDR3 comprises 12 residues. V gave up 6 bases and J gave up 3 bases, with 9 bases separating them. The germline CDR1 and CDR2 sequences are LGHNT and FRNRAP.

There are a few counts of this clonotype. The rearrangement links TRBV4-1 to TRBJ2-3; possibly TRBD2 for D (7 bases). Germline lookup yields CDR1 MGHRA and CDR2 YSYEKL. The CDR3 is 14 amino acids. V was trimmed by 0 bases and J by 6 bases, leaving 10 bases between them. The CDR3 loop reads CASSQEGGRDTQYF. Here the CDR3 DNA reads TGCGCCAGCAGCCAAGAGGGGGGGCGGGATACGCAGTATTTT.

The rearrangement uses TRBV7-9 and TRBJ2-1; D unresolved. CDR3 size: 14 residues. The V end lost 6 bases, the J end lost 7 bases, and 16 bases lay between the germline ends. The germline V gene encodes CDR1 SEHNR and CDR2 FQNEAQ (reference sequence). This chain's CDR3 is CASSSQRTQNEQFF. In nucleotides, the CDR3 is TGTGCCAGCAGTTCCCAGCGCACCCAGAATGAGCAGTTCTTC.

The CDR3 coding sequence is TGTGCCAGCAGTCCGCCGGGCCGAGAGACCCAGTACTTC. Its translation: CASSPPGRETQYF. The chain is built from TRBV12-3 or TRBV12-4 and TRBJ2-5; D ambiguous. This CDR3 region has 13 residues. Trimming pared 5 bases from V and 4 bases from J, leaving 11 bases between.

This clonotype has ten or more counts. The chain recombines TRBV20-1 with TRBJ1-1; weak D call: TRBD1 (6 bases). The germline CDR1 and CDR2 sequences are DFQATT and SNEGSKA (reference sequence). The CDR3 runs 14 residues. V lost 4 bases to trimming and J lost 0 bases, with 12 bases between them. This chain's CDR3 is CSATLRGMNTEAFF. CDR3 coding DNA: TGCAGTGCTACCCTCAGGGGAATGAACACTGAAGCTTTCTTT.

The J gene is TRBJ2-2, the V gene TRBV6-2 or TRBV6-3; D unresolved. The CDR3 runs 13 residues. Trimming cost V 3 bases and J 6 bases, with 8 bases left between them. Germline CDR1 MNHEY, CDR2 SVGEGT. The CDR3 DNA reads as TGTGCCAGCAGTTATTCCGGCCCCGGGGAGCTGTTTTTT. Its translation is CASSYSGPGELFF.

In this sample, this clonotype turned up many times. The chain recombines TRBV4-1 with TRBJ2-4; D ambiguous. V lost 0 bases and J lost 0, with 12 bases in between. This CDR3 is 17 amino acids long. Germline lookup yields CDR1 MGHRA and CDR2 YSYEKL. This chain's CDR3 is CASSQERSWGAKNIQYF. CDR3 nucleotides: TGCGCCAGCAGCCAAGAACGTTCGTGGGGAGCCAAAAACATTCAGTACTTC.

This clonotype was seen many times. The chain joins TRBV9 to TRBJ1-5; tentative D call: TRBD1 (5 bases). The CDR3 loop spans 16 amino acids. V was trimmed by 3 bases and J by 0 bases, leaving 13 bases between them. Germline assignment: CDR1 SGDLS and CDR2 YYNGEE. The CDR3, as DNA: TGTGCCAGCAGCGGATCAGGGTCTGATAGCAATCAGCCCCAGCATTTT. Its translation: CASSGSGSDSNQPQHF. Full variable domain (remainder filled in from reference TRBV9 and TRBJ1-5): DSGVTQTPKHLITATGQRVTLRCSPRSGDLSVYWYQQSLDQGLQFLIQYYNGEERAKGNILERFSAQQFPDLHSELNLSSLELGDSALYFCASSGSGSDSNQPQHFGDGTRLSIL.

This clonotype was seen repeatedly, ten times or more. The rearrangement joins TRBV5-6 to TRBJ1-1, with D perhaps matching TRBD1 (6 bases). Trimming removed 0 bases at V and 7 bases at J, with 10 bases between. Per the germline V gene, CDR1 is SGHDT and CDR2 is YYEEEE. The CDR3 has 13 amino acids. CDR3 region: CASSLDRVHEAFF. The CDR3 DNA is TGTGCCAGCAGCTTGGACAGGGTTCATGAAGCTTTCTTT.

The J gene is TRBJ1-2, the V gene TRBV27; 9 nucleotides agree with TRBD1. V lost 6 bases and J lost 2; bases outside the gene matches: 4. The germline CDR1 and CDR2 sequences are MNHEY and SMNVEV (reference sequence). The length of the CDR3 is 14 residues. The CDR3 loop reads CASRHRGLNYGYTF. The CDR3 DNA reads as TGTGCCAGCAGGCACAGGGGGCTGAACTATGGCTACACCTTC.

This clonotype has just a few counts. The chain carries TRBV10-2 and TRBJ2-5, with D perhaps TRBD2 (5 bases). Per germline, CDR1 WSHSY and CDR2 SAAADI. V was trimmed by 6 bases and J by 4 bases, leaving 15 bases between them. The CDR3 length is 14 residues. CDR3 region: CASSRSDPRETQYF. Here the CDR3 DNA reads TGCGCCAGCAGCCGTAGCGACCCCAGAGAGACCCAGTACTTC.

This clonotype has ten or more counts. The chain employs TRBV18 and TRBJ1-2; a possible D gene is TRBD1 (5 bases). The CDR3 length is 15 residues. V dropped 5 bases and J dropped 4 bases, with 17 bases sitting between them. Germline lookup yields CDR1 KGHSH and CDR2 LQKENI. This CDR3 is CASSGGAGILYGYTF. DNA of the CDR3: TGTGCCAGCTCAGGCGGGGCTGGGATTCTCTATGGCTACACCTTC.

V is TRBV6-1 and J is TRBJ1-5; D perhaps matches TRBD1 (5 bases). The CDR3 is 14 residues long. Trimming left V 8 bases short and J 1 base short, with 12 bases between. Germline CDR1 is MNHNS and CDR2 is SASEGT. The CDR3 reads CASATEGSNQPQHF. CDR3 in DNA: TGTGCCAGCGCGACTGAGGGGAGCAATCAGCCCCAGCATTTT.

This clonotype was seen ten or more times. CDR3 sequence (DNA): TGTGCCAGCAGCTTAGGGGGGCACTCCTACAATGAGCAGTTCTTC. This gives the protein CASSLGGHSYNEQFF. This chain connects TRBV7-8 to TRBJ2-1, with D tentatively TRBD1 (6 bases). Trimming took 1 base from V and 0 from J, leaving 7 bases between them. The length of the CDR3 is 15 residues. The germline V gene encodes CDR1 SGHVS and CDR2 FQNEAQ.

This clonotype was counted between two and nine times. This chain uses TRBV13 with TRBJ1-6; tentatively, D is TRBD1 (5 bases). Per the germline V gene, CDR1 is PRHDT and CDR2 is FYEKMQ (reference sequence). This CDR3 spans 13 amino acids. Trimming took off 3 bases at V and 14 bases at J, with 14 bases between the two ends. Here the CDR3 DNA reads TGTGCCAGCAGCTTGGCGGGGCCGTCAACCCTCCACTTT. Translated, it gives CASSLAGPSTLHF.

V and J are TRBV5-5 and TRBJ2-7; no definite D call. Germline CDR1 and CDR2: SGHKS and YYEKEE (reference sequence). This CDR3 is 13 amino acids long. Trimming took off 1 base at V and 2 bases at J, with 7 bases between the two ends. The CDR3 reads CASSLFIAYEQYV. For the CDR3, the DNA is TGTGCCAGCAGCTTGTTTATTGCCTACGAGCAGTACGTC.

The sample holds many counts of this clonotype. The V gene is TRBV15, the J gene TRBJ1-6; D is ambiguous. The CDR3 extends over 14 amino acids. Germline CDR1 LNHNV, CDR2 YYDKDF (reference sequence). V lost 1 base, J lost 8 bases, and 9 bases lay in between. CDR3 bases: TGTGCCACCAGCAGAGTTAGCCTTCATTCACCCCTCCACTTT. This translates into CATSRVSLHSPLHF.

This clonotype was counted at least ten times. The rearrangement uses TRBV29-1 and TRBJ2-7; D gene unclear. Deletions cut 5 bases from V and 3 bases from J, with 8 bases between. The CDR3 contains 11 residues. The V gene's germline CDR1 is SQVTM and CDR2 ANQGSEA. The CDR3 reads CSVSQNYEQYF. CDR3 sequence (DNA): TGCAGCGTTAGTCAGAACTACGAGCAGTACTTC.